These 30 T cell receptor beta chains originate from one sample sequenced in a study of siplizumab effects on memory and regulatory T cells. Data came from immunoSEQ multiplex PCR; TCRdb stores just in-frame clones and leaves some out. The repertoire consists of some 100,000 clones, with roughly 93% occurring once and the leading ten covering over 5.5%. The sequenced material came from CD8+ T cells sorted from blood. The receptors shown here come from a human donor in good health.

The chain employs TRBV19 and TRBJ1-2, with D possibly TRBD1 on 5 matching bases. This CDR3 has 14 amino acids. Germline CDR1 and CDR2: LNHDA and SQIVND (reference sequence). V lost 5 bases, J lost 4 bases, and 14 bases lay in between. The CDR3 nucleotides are TGTGCCAGTAGTCTCTCCGGGACGGGCTATGGCTACACCTTC. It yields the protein CASSLSGTGYGYTF.

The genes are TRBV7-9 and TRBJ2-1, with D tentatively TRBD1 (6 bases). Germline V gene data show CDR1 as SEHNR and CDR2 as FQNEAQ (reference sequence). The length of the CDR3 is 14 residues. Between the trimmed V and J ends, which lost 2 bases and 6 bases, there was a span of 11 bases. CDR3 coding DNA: TGTGCCAGCAGCTTAAAGACAGGACGCAATGAGCAGTTCTTC. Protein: CASSLKTGRNEQFF.

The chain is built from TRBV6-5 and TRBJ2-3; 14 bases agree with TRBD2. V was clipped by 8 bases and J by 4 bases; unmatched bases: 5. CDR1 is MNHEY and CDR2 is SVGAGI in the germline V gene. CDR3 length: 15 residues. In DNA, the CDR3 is TGTGCCAGCGCTGGACTAGCGGGAGGATCAGATACGCAGTATTTT. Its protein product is CASAGLAGGSDTQYF.

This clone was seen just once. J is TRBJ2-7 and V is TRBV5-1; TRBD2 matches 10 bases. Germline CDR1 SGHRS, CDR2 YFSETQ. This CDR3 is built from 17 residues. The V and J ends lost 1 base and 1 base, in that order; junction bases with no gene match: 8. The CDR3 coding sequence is TGCGCCAGCAGCTTGCCCAATAGCGGGAGGAGATCCTACGAGCAGTACTTC. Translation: CASSLPNSGRRSYEQYF. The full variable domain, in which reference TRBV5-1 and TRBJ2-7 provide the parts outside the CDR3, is KAGVTQTPRYLIKTRGQQVTLSCSPISGHRSVSWYQQTPGQGLQFLFEYFSETQRNKGNFPGRFSGRQFSNSRSEMNVSTLELGDSALYLCASSLPNSGRRSYEQYFGPGTRLTVT.

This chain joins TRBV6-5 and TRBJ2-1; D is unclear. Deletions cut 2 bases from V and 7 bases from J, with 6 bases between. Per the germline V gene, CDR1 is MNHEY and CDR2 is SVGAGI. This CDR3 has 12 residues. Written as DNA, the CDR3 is TGTGCCAGCAGTTACGGTTGGAATGAGCAGTTCTTC. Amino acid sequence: CASSYGWNEQFF.

This CDR3 reads CASSSRPGSGYEQYF. The DNA of the CDR3 is TGCGCCAGCAGCTCCCGCCCAGGGTCAGGCTACGAGCAGTACTTC. This sequence joins TRBV4-3 and TRBJ2-7; tentatively, D is TRBD1 (5 bases). Germline loops: CDR1 LGHNA, CDR2 YSLEER. CDR3 size: 15 residues. V gave up 5 bases and J gave up 3 bases, with 17 bases separating them.

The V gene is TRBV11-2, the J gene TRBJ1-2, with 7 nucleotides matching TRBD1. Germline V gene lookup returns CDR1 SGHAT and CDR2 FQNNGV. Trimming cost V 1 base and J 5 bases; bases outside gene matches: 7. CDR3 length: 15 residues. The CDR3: CASSLVWDSLYGYTF. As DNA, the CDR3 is TGTGCCAGCAGCTTAGTTTGGGACAGTTTATATGGCTACACCTTC.

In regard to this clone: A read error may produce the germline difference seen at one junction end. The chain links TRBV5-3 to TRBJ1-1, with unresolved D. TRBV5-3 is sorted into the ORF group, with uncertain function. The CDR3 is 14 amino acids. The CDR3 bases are TGTGCCAGCAGCTTTGTAGGGATGAACACTGAAGCTTTCTTT. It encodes CASSFVGMNTEAFF.

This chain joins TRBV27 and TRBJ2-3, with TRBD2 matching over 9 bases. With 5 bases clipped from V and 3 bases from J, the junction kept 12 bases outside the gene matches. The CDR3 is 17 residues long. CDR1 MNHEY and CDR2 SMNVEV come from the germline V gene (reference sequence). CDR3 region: CASSELKAGGPTDTQYF. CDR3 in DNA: TGTGCCAGCAGTGAACTGAAAGCGGGAGGCCCGACAGATACGCAGTATTTT.

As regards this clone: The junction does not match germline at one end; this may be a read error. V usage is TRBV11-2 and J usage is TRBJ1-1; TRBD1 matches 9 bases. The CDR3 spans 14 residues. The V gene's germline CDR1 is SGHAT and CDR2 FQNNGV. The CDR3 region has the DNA TGTGCCAGCAGTACCGGGACAGGGAGGACTGAAGCTCTCTTT. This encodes CASSTGTGRTEALF.

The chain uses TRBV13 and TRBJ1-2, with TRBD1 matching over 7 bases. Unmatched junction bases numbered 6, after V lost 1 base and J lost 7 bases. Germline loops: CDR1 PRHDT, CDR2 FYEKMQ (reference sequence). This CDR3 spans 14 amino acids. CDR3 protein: CASSLVRKGAGYTF. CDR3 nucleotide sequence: TGTGCCAGCAGCTTAGTCAGGAAGGGGGCTGGCTACACCTTC.

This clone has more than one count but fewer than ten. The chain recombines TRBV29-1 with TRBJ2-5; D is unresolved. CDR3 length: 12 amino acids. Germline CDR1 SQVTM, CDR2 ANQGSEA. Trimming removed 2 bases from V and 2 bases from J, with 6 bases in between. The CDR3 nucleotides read TGCAGCGTTGAACTAGAACAAGAGACCCAGTACTTC. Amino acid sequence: CSVELEQETQYF.

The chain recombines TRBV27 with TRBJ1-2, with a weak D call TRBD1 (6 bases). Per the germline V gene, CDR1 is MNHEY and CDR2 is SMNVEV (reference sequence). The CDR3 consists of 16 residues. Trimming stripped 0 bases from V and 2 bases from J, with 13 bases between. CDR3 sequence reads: CASSLSPPTGNYGYTF. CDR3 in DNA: TGTGCCAGCAGTTTATCCCCTCCGACAGGAAACTATGGCTACACCTTC.

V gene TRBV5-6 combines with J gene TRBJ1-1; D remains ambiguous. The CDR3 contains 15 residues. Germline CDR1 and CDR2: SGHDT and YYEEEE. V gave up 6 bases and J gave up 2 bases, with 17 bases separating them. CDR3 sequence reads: CASTRWGAGNTEAFF. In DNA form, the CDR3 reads TGTGCCAGCACCCGATGGGGAGCCGGCAACACTGAAGCTTTCTTT.

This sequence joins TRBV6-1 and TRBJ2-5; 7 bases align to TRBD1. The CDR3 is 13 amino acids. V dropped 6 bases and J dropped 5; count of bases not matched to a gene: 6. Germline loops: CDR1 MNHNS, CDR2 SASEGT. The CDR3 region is CASRGGWGETQYF. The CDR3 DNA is TGTGCCAGCAGAGGGGGCTGGGGGGAGACCCAGTACTTC.

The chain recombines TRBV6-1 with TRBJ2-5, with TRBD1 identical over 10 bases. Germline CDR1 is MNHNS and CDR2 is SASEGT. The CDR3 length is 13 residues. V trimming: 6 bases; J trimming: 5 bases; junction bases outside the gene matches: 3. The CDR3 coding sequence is TGTGCCAGCAGCGGGACAGGGGTCGAGACCCAGTACTTC. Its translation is CASSGTGVETQYF.

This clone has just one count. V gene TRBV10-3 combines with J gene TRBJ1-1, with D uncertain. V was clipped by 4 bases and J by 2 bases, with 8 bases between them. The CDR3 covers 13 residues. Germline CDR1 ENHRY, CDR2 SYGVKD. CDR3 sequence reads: CAISGPGNTEAFF. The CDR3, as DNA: TGTGCCATCAGTGGTCCGGGAAACACTGAAGCTTTCTTT.

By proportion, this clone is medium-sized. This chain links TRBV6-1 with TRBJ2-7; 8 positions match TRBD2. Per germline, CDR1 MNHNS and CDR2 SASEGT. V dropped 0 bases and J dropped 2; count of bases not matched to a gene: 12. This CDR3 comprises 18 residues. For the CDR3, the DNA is TGTGCCAGCAGTGAAGCGATAGGCGGGGGGCTTCACCCCTACGAGCAGTACTTC. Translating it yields CASSEAIGGGLHPYEQYF.

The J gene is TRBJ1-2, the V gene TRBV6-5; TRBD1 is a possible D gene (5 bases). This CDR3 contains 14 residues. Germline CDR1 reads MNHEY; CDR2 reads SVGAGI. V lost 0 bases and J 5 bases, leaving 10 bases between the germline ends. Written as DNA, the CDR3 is TGTGCCAGCAGTTACTCTGGGGGGTCGTATGGCTACACCTTC. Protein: CASSYSGGSYGYTF.

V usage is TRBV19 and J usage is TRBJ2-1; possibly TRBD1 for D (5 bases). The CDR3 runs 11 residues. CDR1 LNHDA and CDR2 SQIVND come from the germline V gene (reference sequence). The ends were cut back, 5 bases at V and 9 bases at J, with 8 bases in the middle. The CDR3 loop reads CASSARAEQFF. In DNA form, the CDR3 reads TGTGCCAGTAGTGCCAGGGCTGAGCAGTTCTTC.

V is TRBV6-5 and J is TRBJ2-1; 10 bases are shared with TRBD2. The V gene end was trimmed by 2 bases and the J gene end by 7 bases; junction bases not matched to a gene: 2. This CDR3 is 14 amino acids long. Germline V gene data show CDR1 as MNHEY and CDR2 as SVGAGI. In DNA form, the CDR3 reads TGTGCCAGCAGTTACGCTAGCGGGAGAAATGAGCAGTTCTTC. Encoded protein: CASSYASGRNEQFF.

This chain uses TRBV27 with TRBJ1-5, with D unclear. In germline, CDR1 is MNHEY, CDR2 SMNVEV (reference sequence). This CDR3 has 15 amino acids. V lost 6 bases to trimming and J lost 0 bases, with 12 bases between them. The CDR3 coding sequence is TGTGCCAGCAGCTTACAGACGGGTAGCAATCAGCCCCAGCATTTT. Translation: CASSLQTGSNQPQHF.

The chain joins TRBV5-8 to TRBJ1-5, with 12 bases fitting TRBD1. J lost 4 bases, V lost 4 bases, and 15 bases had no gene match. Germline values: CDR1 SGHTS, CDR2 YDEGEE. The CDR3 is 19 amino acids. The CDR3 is CASSGGPGQGALENQPQHF. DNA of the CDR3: TGTGCCAGCAGCGGGGGGCCGGGACAGGGGGCCTTGGAGAATCAGCCCCAGCATTTT.

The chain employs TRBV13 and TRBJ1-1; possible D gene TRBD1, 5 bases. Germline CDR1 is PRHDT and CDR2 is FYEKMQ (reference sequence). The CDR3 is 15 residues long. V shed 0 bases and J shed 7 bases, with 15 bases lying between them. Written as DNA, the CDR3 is TGTGCCAGCAGCTTAGGCTTTACCAGGGCACATGAAGCTTTCTTT. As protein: CASSLGFTRAHEAFF.

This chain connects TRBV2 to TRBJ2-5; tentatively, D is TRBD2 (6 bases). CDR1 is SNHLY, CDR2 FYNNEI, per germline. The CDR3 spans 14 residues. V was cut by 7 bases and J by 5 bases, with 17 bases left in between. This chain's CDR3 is CASTRVRGWETQYF. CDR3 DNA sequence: TGTGCCAGCACCCGGGTACGGGGGTGGGAGACCCAGTACTTC.

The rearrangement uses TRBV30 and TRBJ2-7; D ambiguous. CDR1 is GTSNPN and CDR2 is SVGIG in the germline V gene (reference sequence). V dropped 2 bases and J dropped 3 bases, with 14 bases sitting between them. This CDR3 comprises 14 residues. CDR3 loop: CAWSPPADLYEQYF. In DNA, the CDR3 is TGTGCCTGGAGTCCCCCCGCAGACCTCTACGAGCAGTACTTC.

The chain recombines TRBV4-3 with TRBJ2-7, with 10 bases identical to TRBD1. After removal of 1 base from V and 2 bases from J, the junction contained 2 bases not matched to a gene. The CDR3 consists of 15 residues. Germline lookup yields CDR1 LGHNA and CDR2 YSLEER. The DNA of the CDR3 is TGCGCCAGCAGCCAAGGGACAGGGGGAACCTACGAGCAGTACTTC. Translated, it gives CASSQGTGGTYEQYF.

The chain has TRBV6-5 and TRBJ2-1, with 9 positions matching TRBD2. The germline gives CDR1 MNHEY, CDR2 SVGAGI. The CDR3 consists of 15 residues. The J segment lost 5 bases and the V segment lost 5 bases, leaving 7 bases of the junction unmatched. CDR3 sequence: CASSHGLAGDNEQFF. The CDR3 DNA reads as TGTGCCAGCAGTCACGGCTTAGCGGGGGACAATGAGCAGTTCTTC.

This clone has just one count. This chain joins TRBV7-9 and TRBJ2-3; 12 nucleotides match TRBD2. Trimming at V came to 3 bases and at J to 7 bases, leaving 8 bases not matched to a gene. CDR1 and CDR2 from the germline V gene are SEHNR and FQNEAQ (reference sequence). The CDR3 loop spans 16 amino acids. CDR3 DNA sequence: TGTGCCAGCAGCTTTCGGACTAGCGGGGAGGTACATACGCAGTATTTT. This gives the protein CASSFRTSGEVHTQYF.

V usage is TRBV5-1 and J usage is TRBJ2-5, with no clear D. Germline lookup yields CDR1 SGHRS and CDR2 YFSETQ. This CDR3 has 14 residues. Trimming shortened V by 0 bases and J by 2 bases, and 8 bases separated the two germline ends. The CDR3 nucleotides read TGCGCCAGCAGCTTGGTAGGGCAGCAAGAGACCCAGTACTTC. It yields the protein CASSLVGQQETQYF. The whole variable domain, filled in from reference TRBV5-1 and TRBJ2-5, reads KAGVTQTPRYLIKTRGQQVTLSCSPISGHRSVSWYQQTPGQGLQFLFEYFSETQRNKGNFPGRFSGRQFSNSRSEMNVSTLELGDSALYLCASSLVGQQETQYFGPGTRLLVL.